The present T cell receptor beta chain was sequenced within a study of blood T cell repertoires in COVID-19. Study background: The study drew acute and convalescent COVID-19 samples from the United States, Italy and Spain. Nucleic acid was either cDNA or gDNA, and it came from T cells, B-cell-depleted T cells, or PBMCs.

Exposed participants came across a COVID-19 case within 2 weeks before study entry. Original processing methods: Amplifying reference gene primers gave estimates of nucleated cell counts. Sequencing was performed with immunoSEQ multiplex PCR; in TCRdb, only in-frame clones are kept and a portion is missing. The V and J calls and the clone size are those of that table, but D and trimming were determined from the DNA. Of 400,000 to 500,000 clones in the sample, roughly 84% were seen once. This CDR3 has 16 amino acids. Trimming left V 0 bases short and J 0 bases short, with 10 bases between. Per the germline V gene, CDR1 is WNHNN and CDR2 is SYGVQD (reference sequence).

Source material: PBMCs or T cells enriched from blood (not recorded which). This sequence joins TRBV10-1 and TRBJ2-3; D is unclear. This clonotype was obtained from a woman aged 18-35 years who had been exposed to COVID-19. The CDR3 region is CASSESIASSTDTQYF. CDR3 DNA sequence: TGCGCCAGCAGTGAGTCGATAGCTTCTAGCACAGATACGCAGTATTTT.